Following are 26 T cell receptor beta chains from one sample sequenced in a study of blood T cell repertoires in COVID-19. Sequencing was performed with immunoSEQ multiplex PCR; in TCRdb, only in-frame clones are kept and a portion is missing. Of around 430,000 clones listed, approximately 89% are singletons. Input material: peripheral blood. These receptors were obtained from a woman aged 50 to 60 with COVID-19, enrolled during active disease.

The chain carries TRBV6-6 and TRBJ1-1; D is undetermined. The CDR3 totals 10 residues. CDR1 MNHNY and CDR2 SVGAGI come from the germline V gene (reference sequence). V dropped 7 bases and J dropped 8 bases, with 8 bases sitting between them. CDR3 DNA: TGTGCCAGCAAAGAGGGCGAAGCTTTCTTT. Translation gives CASKEGEAFF.

The chain uses TRBV20-1 and TRBJ2-6; perhaps TRBD1 as D (6 bases). Trimming cost V 3 bases and J 2 bases, with 8 bases left between them. The CDR3 sequence is 14 residues long. Germline loops: CDR1 DFQATT, CDR2 SNEGSKA (reference sequence). CDR3 in amino acids: CSASRQAGANVLTF. The CDR3 nucleotides read TGCAGTGCTAGTAGACAGGCTGGGGCCAACGTCCTGACTTTC.

The chain recombines TRBV12-3 or TRBV12-4 with TRBJ1-5; 7 bases fit TRBD1. V shed 6 bases, J shed 7 bases, and the junction held 6 bases outside the gene matches. The CDR3 has 13 amino acids. In DNA, the CDR3 is TGTGCCAGCAGCCCTGACAGGGACCAGCCCCAGCATTTT. Its translation: CASSPDRDQPQHF.

The J gene is TRBJ1-1, the V gene TRBV3-1 (or the pseudogene TRBV3-2), with TRBD1 identical over 10 bases. V shed 1 base and J 1 base; nucleotides not matched to a gene: 3. The CDR3 covers 16 residues. Looked up from germline, CDR1 is LGHDT and CDR2 is YNNKEL (reference sequence). CDR3 region: CASSQGGDRGNTEAFF. The CDR3 coding sequence is TGTGCCAGCAGCCAAGGGGGGGACAGGGGGAACACTGAAGCTTTCTTT.

The genes are TRBV4-1 and TRBJ2-7; 9 nucleotides match TRBD1. Germline V CDR1 and CDR2: MGHRA, YSYEKL. V was pared by 8 bases and J by 5 bases, with 13 bases of the junction left unmatched. The CDR3 sequence is 15 residues long. The CDR3 DNA reads as TGCGCCAGCCGCTCTATTGGGACAGGGATCCACGAGCAGTACTTC. Translating gives CASRSIGTGIHEQYF.

The CDR3 DNA sequence: TGTGCCAGCTCACCACCGGGAGGGGCGGGCGCTTTCTTT. Its translation is CASSPPGGAGAFF. The gene calls are TRBV18 and TRBJ1-1; possible D gene TRBD1, 5 bases. The germline V gene encodes CDR1 KGHSH and CDR2 LQKENI. Trimming took off 0 bases at V and 11 bases at J, with 13 bases between the two ends. There are 13 residues in the CDR3.

The J gene is TRBJ1-4, the V gene TRBV5-4, with D uncertain. The germline V and J ends were trimmed by 4 bases and 0 bases, with 10 bases remaining between them. CDR3 length equals 15 residues. Germline V gene lookup returns CDR1 SGHNT and CDR2 YYREEE (reference sequence). The CDR3 DNA sequence: TGTGCCAGCAGCCTGGGAGCGTCAACTAATGAAAAACTGTTTTTT. Its translation is CASSLGASTNEKLFF.

For this clone: This same CDR3 is encoded by further DNA sequences in the sample. CDR3 bases: TGTGCCAGCAGCCAAGTACGCGGAGGCACTGAAGCTTTCTTT. Its translation is CASSQVRGGTEAFF. The chain joins TRBV14 to TRBJ1-1; D unclear. CDR1 is SGHDN, CDR2 FVKESK, per germline. The V end was cut by 1 base, the J end by 4 bases, with 10 bases between. This CDR3 contains 14 residues.

This chain connects TRBV27 to TRBJ1-5; 7 positions match TRBD1. Germline CDR1 MNHEY, CDR2 SMNVEV (reference sequence). The CDR3 totals 14 residues. V was clipped by 3 bases and J by 3 bases; unmatched bases: 2. The CDR3 bases are TGTGCCAGCAGTTTGGGACAGTTCAATCAGCCCCAGCATTTT. It codes for CASSLGQFNQPQHF.

The chain has TRBV30 and TRBJ1-4; D not certain. CDR1 GTSNPN and CDR2 SVGIG come from the germline V gene (reference sequence). Trimming removed 6 bases from V and 8 bases from J, with 16 bases in between. There are 13 residues in the CDR3. In DNA, the CDR3 is TGTGCCTGCATCGTTCAGCCGGGGGAAAAACTGTTTTTT. This translates into CACIVQPGEKLFF. Combining the CDR3 with reference TRBV30 and TRBJ1-4 gives the whole variable domain SQTIHQWPATLVQPVGSPLSLECTVEGTSNPNLYWYRQAAGRGLQLLFYSVGIGQISSEVPQNLSASRPQDRQFILSSKKLLLSDSGFYLCACIVQPGEKLFFGSGTQLSVL.

The gene calls are TRBV9 and TRBJ2-5; 10 bases agree with TRBD2. The length of the CDR3 is 15 residues. V was pared by 4 bases and J by 0 bases, with 3 bases of the junction left unmatched. In germline, CDR1 is SGDLS, CDR2 YYNGEE. CDR3 loop: CASSMSGGDQETQYF. In DNA form, the CDR3 reads TGTGCCAGCAGCATGAGCGGGGGGGACCAAGAGACCCAGTACTTC.

The chain joins TRBV5-1 to TRBJ2-7; TRBD1 agrees at 8 bases. CDR3 length equals 15 residues. Germline-derived CDR1 and CDR2 are SGHRS and YFSETQ. V shed 4 bases and J 5 bases; nucleotides not matched to a gene: 11. The CDR3 spells CASSPLGTGPHEQYF. DNA of the CDR3: TGCGCCAGCAGCCCCCTGGGGACAGGCCCCCACGAGCAGTACTTC.

This chain links TRBV19 with TRBJ2-3, with D possibly TRBD2 on 5 matching bases. The V end lost 0 bases, the J end lost 3 bases, and 7 bases lay between the germline ends. CDR3 size: 14 residues. Looked up from germline, CDR1 is LNHDA and CDR2 is SQIVND (reference sequence). DNA for the CDR3: TGTGCCAGTAGTATAGACGGGGAAACAGATACGCAGTATTTT. It translates to CASSIDGETDTQYF.

This clone was detected only once. The rearrangement links TRBV9 to TRBJ1-3; D ambiguous. The CDR3 runs 11 residues. Germline loops: CDR1 SGDLS, CDR2 YYNGEE. V was cut by 7 bases and J by 4 bases, with 6 bases left in between. The DNA of the CDR3 is TGTGCCAGCGGAGTGGGAAACACCATATATTTT. Residues: CASGVGNTIYF.

The chain recombines TRBV18 with TRBJ1-1; 8 bases match TRBD1. The CDR3 spans 15 residues. V gave up 3 bases and J gave up 1 base; unmatched junction bases: 4. CDR1 is KGHSH, CDR2 LQKENI, per germline. The CDR3 region is CASSPPDRANTEAFF. The CDR3 coding sequence is TGTGCCAGCTCACCTCCGGACAGGGCGAACACTGAAGCTTTCTTT.

This chain joins TRBV19 and TRBJ1-1; D gene uncertain. V was shortened by 4 bases and J by 10 bases, with 13 bases between the two germline ends. Germline V gene data show CDR1 as LNHDA and CDR2 as SQIVND (reference sequence). The CDR3 is 12 residues long. The CDR3 DNA follows: TGTGCCAGTAGTAATCCGGGTTCGGTAGCTTTCTTT. Translation gives CASSNPGSVAFF.

This clone was counted a few times. The gene calls are TRBV5-1 and TRBJ2-7; D is possibly TRBD1 (6 bases). V was cut by 3 bases and J by 5 bases, with 18 bases left in between. CDR1 and CDR2 (germline): SGHRS, YFSETQ. The CDR3 is made up of 15 amino acids. Here the CDR3 DNA reads TGCGCCAGCAGCTCCTTGACGAAACACAGGGACGAGCAGTACTTC. Its protein product is CASSSLTKHRDEQYF.

DNA of the CDR3: TGTGCCATCAGTGAGGGAGGTTTCAGTGAAGCTTTCTTT. Amino acids: CAISEGGFSEAFF. The chain couples TRBV10-3 to TRBJ1-1; D not resolved. V lost 2 bases and J 7 bases, leaving 11 bases between the germline ends. CDR1 is ENHRY, CDR2 SYGVKD, per germline. The CDR3 runs 13 residues.

The V and J genes are TRBV4-1 and TRBJ1-1; D unclear. Trimming removed 3 bases at V and 0 bases at J, with 14 bases between. The CDR3 length is 16 residues. CDR1 is MGHRA, CDR2 YSYEKL, per germline. DNA of the CDR3: TGCGCCAGCAGCCAGTTTGTTGCCCTAATGAACACTGAAGCTTTCTTT. It encodes CASSQFVALMNTEAFF.

This chain uses TRBV9 with TRBJ1-1; D gene uncertain. The V gene lost 2 bases and the J gene lost 2 bases, with 7 bases spanning the gap. The V gene's germline CDR1 is SGDLS and CDR2 YYNGEE. CDR3 size: 13 residues. This CDR3 reads CASSVSINTEAFF. In DNA, the CDR3 is TGTGCCAGCAGCGTTTCTATAAACACTGAAGCTTTCTTT.

The J gene is TRBJ1-1, the V gene TRBV30; D might be TRBD1 (6 bases). Trimming cost V 2 bases and J 7 bases, with 14 bases left between them. Germline-derived CDR1 and CDR2 are GTSNPN and SVGIG (reference sequence). This CDR3 has 13 residues. The CDR3 loop reads CAWSPGANVEAFF. The CDR3 bases are TGTGCCTGGAGTCCAGGGGCAAACGTTGAAGCTTTCTTT.

The chain links TRBV7-6 to TRBJ1-5, with 9 nucleotides matching TRBD1. Germline V gives CDR1 SGHVS, CDR2 FNYEAQ. This CDR3 is 15 amino acids long. V shed 1 base and J 2 bases; nucleotides not matched to a gene: 0. The CDR3 loop is CASSLGDRGNQPQHF. For the CDR3, the DNA is TGTGCCAGCAGCTTAGGGGACAGGGGCAATCAGCCCCAGCATTTT.

This chain links TRBV24-1 with TRBJ1-5, with 8 nucleotides matching TRBD1. The CDR3 has 15 amino acids. With 4 bases clipped from V and 6 bases from J, the junction kept 7 bases outside the gene matches. Germline CDR1 is KGHDR and CDR2 is SFDVKD. CDR3 region: CATSDQDRDAQPQHF. As DNA, the CDR3 is TGTGCCACCAGTGACCAGGACAGGGATGCTCAGCCCCAGCATTTT.

This clone was found a few times. This rearrangement joins TRBV28 to TRBJ1-1, with 9 nucleotides matching TRBD1. V was clipped by 6 bases and J by 5 bases; unmatched bases: 4. CDR3 length equals 13 residues. Per germline, CDR1 MDHEN and CDR2 SYDVKM. The CDR3 coding sequence is TGTGCCAGCAGAGGGACAGGGAGGACTGAAGCTTTCTTT. Protein: CASRGTGRTEAFF.

The CDR3 protein is CASSMGSLSNQPQHF. As DNA, the CDR3 is TGTGCCAGTAGTATGGGGAGCCTCAGCAATCAGCCCCAGCATTTT. J is TRBJ1-5 and V is TRBV19; D is uncertain. Germline values: CDR1 LNHDA, CDR2 SQIVND (reference sequence). With 3 bases removed from V and 1 base from J, the gap between germline ends came to 10 bases. There are 15 residues in the CDR3.

The chain is built from TRBV9 and TRBJ2-3, with 7 bases lining up with TRBD1. V was pared by 0 bases and J by 0 bases, with 4 bases of the junction left unmatched. In germline, CDR1 is SGDLS, CDR2 YYNGEE. This CDR3 has 16 amino acids. This CDR3 is CASSVDEGASTDTQYF. The CDR3 nucleotides read TGTGCCAGCAGCGTAGATGAGGGGGCTAGCACAGATACGCAGTATTTT.